These 9 T cell receptor beta chains came from one sample sequenced in a study of cytomegalovirus exposure and HLA in healthy donors. Amplification used 60 Vbeta primers and 13 Jbeta primers. This table comes from immunoSEQ multiplex PCR, and its TCRdb copy is limited to in-frame clones, with some not included. The top ten hold more than 7% of the sample, which has about 120,000 clones, 80% seen once. What was sequenced was PBMCs. The receptors here all came from a female donor in good health and CMV-seropositive.

The CDR3 coding sequence is TGTGCCACCAGCGCGGGAACTAATGAAAAACTGTTTTTT. This gives the protein CATSAGTNEKLFF. The chain links TRBV15 to TRBJ1-4; D unclear. This CDR3 contains 13 residues. The germline CDR1 and CDR2 sequences are LNHNV and YYDKDF (reference sequence). V was trimmed by 5 bases and J by 1 base, leaving 5 bases between them.

CDR3 amino acids: CAWSVQDYGYTF. The CDR3 DNA sequence: TGTGCCTGGAGTGTACAGGACTATGGCTACACCTTC. The rearrangement uses TRBV30 and TRBJ1-2; maybe TRBD1 (5 bases). Trimming took 0 bases from V and 3 from J, leaving 5 bases between them. This CDR3 comprises 12 residues. Germline CDR1 reads GTSNPN; CDR2 reads SVGIG (reference sequence).

The V and J genes are TRBV6-5 and TRBJ1-5; D is unclear. The ends were cut back, 4 bases at V and 3 bases at J, with 13 bases in the middle. This CDR3 comprises 15 residues. CDR1 is MNHEY, CDR2 SVGAGI, per germline. The CDR3 loop is CASSSDRVLNQPQHF. CDR3 DNA: TGTGCCAGCAGTTCCGACCGGGTTCTCAATCAGCCCCAGCATTTT.

This clone was picked up a small number of times. The chain employs TRBV5-1 and TRBJ1-1, with 11 positions matching TRBD1. This CDR3 comprises 13 residues. Germline V CDR1 and CDR2: SGHRS, YFSETQ. V was pared by 3 bases and J by 9 bases, with 4 bases of the junction left unmatched. The CDR3 loop reads CASSSGQGAQAFF. CDR3 coding DNA: TGCGCCAGCAGCTCCGGACAGGGGGCGCAAGCTTTCTTT.

There are a few counts of this clone. This chain connects TRBV7-2 to TRBJ2-1, with TRBD2 as a possible D gene (7 bases). V lost 10 bases to trimming and J lost 3 bases, with 16 bases between them. The CDR3 sequence is 14 residues long. CDR1 is SGHTA and CDR2 is FQGNSA in the germline V gene. The DNA of the CDR3 is TGTGCCAACAGAAGGGGGGGTAGCTACAATGAGCAGTTCTTC. Its translation: CANRRGGSYNEQFF.

The chain employs TRBV2 and TRBJ2-5; tentatively, D is TRBD2 (6 bases). TRBJ2-7 explains the end of the DNA better; the J call may be wrong. The CDR3 contains 21 residues. Per the germline V gene, CDR1 is SNHLY and CDR2 is FYNNEI. The CDR3 DNA is TGTGCCAGCAGTGAAGCGACCCCGGGACTCCTACCCAAAAAAACTTCCTACGAGCAGTACTTC. The encoded protein is CASSEATPGLLPKKTSYEQYF.

The J gene is TRBJ2-7, the V gene TRBV5-1; D might be TRBD1 (5 bases). Between the trimmed V and J ends, which lost 4 bases and 2 bases, there was a span of 13 bases. The CDR3 covers 14 residues. Looked up from germline, CDR1 is SGHRS and CDR2 is YFSETQ. CDR3 loop: CASSDQGVPYEQYF. For the CDR3, the DNA is TGCGCCAGCAGCGACCAGGGTGTTCCCTACGAGCAGTACTTC.

This clone was found a few times. The V call is TRBV11-2, the J call TRBJ1-1; D unresolved. Germline V gene sequence: CDR1 SGHAT, CDR2 FQNNGV. This CDR3 is built from 13 residues. Deletions cut 1 base from V and 5 bases from J, with 8 bases between. The CDR3 sequence: CASSLALPTEAFF. For the CDR3, the DNA is TGTGCCAGCAGCTTAGCCCTCCCGACTGAAGCTTTCTTT.

This chain connects TRBV11-1 to TRBJ1-1; tentatively, D is TRBD1 (5 bases). Trimming left V 5 bases short and J 3 bases short, with 10 bases between. The CDR3 extends over 13 amino acids. Per germline, CDR1 SGHAT and CDR2 FQDESV (reference sequence). The CDR3 DNA sequence: TGTGCCAGCAGCCCTTACAGGTACACTGAAGCTTTCTTT. It encodes CASSPYRYTEAFF.